This T cell receptor (beta chain) was recorded in a study of early stage breast cancer tumors (dated by TCRdb to about 2017). Context from the whole study: Of the 16 invasive breast tumors, more than 9 were found to be estrogen receptor-positive, progesterone receptor-positive and HER2-negative. Of the roughly twelve ER+/PR+/HER2- tumors, eight were classified as invasive ductal carcinomas and four as invasive lobular carcinomas. A read coverage of roughly 10-fold per sample was achieved on average. Across all samples, approximately 2,500,000 templates representing roughly 1 million unique clonotypes were detected. The research as a whole found: Repertoires from blood and normal breast were more alike than repertoires from blood and tumor, and in about 85% of the 16 patients, comparing each tissue with blood separated tumor from normal. Because the cohort was small, analysis by tumor subtype was not possible. Compared with adjacent normal breast tissue, tumors had roughly 2.7-fold higher T cell density and higher clonality. Chain pairing and functional markers such as CD4, CD8 and FOXP3 were missed by bulk genomic DNA sequencing of unsorted cells. Enriched TCRB sequences shared across patients were found to be mostly commonly generated sequences that were unlikely to play an important role in the tumor microenvironment.

Via the germline V gene, CDR1 is SGHDT and CDR2 YYEEEE. From cysteine to phenylalanine, the CDR3 is 13 amino acids long. The read is trimmed to its CDR3 DNA, 39 bases read in frame from base 1. The V end loses 5 bases and the J end loses 2 bases, and a stretch of 10 bases separates them. Every sample was amplified as two independent genomic DNA replicates, using approximately 550 ng for blood and approximately 1.5 ug for tumor or normal breast. TCRB sequencing of genomic DNA was carried out with the ImmunoSeq Intro kit according to the manufacturer's instructions. Multiplex PCR ran about 31 cycles with proprietary primers and spike-in control sequences for absolute quantification. Single-end 150-bp reads were used to sequence an 87-bp fragment covering the CDR3 and the flanking V and J genes. Seven samples, with two replicates for each sample, were multiplexed per lane of an Illumina MiSeq using version 3.0 chemistry. Per the original workflow: The vendor's proprietary pipeline handled the raw data processing, merging both replicates into a single result for each sample. Productive rearrangements sharing the V-gene family, CDR3 amino acid sequence and J-gene segment were defined as clonotypes. Clonality was computed as 1 minus the normalized Shannon entropy (Pielou evenness) of TCRB abundances. T cell density was estimated as total templates divided by the number of input cells, with the number of input cells inferred from the DNA input amount. Recon, run with its default parameters, was used to estimate overall repertoire diversity and clonality. Tumor-enriched clonotypes were defined as having over 0.1% abundance in tumor and at least 32-fold higher abundance than in normal breast. TCRdb limited this immuneACCESS table to in-frame rearrangements with V and J called. A share of clones is missing; checked studies link under half to unresolved V genes, and the rest is unexplained. For V, J and clone size, that table is used; D and trimming come from the DNA. This sample comprises under 45,000 clones, around two thirds of them detected only once. The ten most abundant clones make up approximately 7.1% of the sample.

The study profiled bulk TCR beta-chain repertoires in matched peripheral blood, tumor and adjacent normal breast tissue taken from about 15 patients with early-stage breast cancer. Before surgery, whole blood (about 5-11 mL) was collected into EDTA tubes and processed within 2 hours. Peripheral blood mononuclear cells were isolated by Ficoll-Paque centrifugation in SepMate-50 tubes. For storage in liquid nitrogen, PBMCs were cryopreserved as aliquots of 2 to 4 million cells in roughly 90% FBS with about 10% DMSO. Genomic DNA was extracted with the Qiagen AllPrep DNA/RNA Mini kit. This clone has just one count. The antigen it recognizes is unknown. Base qualities are not at hand, and no much larger clone is one base apart.

What was sequenced was blood. The chain is encoded by TRBV5-6 joined to TRBJ2-5; TRBD1 could be the D gene, as 6 bases match. The TCR sequence derives from a person in their fifties or sixties with breast cancer. The CDR3 has the sequence CASRRQGQETQYF. The bases read TGTGCCAGCAGGCGGCAGGGGCAAGAGACCCAGTACTTC. The reference TRBV5-6 and TRBJ2-5 proteins fill in what lies around the CDR3, so the full variable domain reads DAGVTQSPTHLIKTRGQQVTLRCSPKSGHDTVSWYQQALGQGPQFIFQYYEEEERQRGNFPDRFSGHQFPNYSSELNVNALLLGDSALYLCASRRQGQETQYFGPGTRLLVL.